This T cell receptor beta chain was observed in a study of T-cell memory formation after mild COVID-19. The study's findings and limits: Clones which contracted sat mainly in CM and EM if CD4+, and in EMRA if CD8+. Confirmation of SARS-CoV-2 specificity was lacking for second-wave clones peaking day 37.

Trimming stripped 6 bases from V and 3 bases from J, with 14 bases between. Looked up from germline, CDR1 is MDHEN and CDR2 is SYDVKM. The CDR3 length is 14 residues. This clonotype was seen a handful of times. What it binds is unknown. Amplification by 5'RACE using constant-segment primers produced TCR alpha and TCR beta cDNA libraries that carried sample barcodes and UMIs. Using its own MiXCR run on the 5' RACE reads, TCRdb lists one record per CDR3 protein. The table includes approximately 350,000 distinct CDR3 sequences, 25% to 30% detected once. This sequence joins TRBV28 and TRBJ1-2; D perhaps matches TRBD1 (5 bases). The sequencing input was PBMCs or a T cell subset sorted from them (not recorded which). The sequence derives from an adult woman who had mild COVID-19 (a few samples of this study predate the infection). Cell type and time point are not known. The CDR3 region is CASSQRDGHYGYTF. Here the CDR3 DNA reads TGTGCCAGCAGCCAGAGGGACGGGCACTATGGCTACACCTTC.